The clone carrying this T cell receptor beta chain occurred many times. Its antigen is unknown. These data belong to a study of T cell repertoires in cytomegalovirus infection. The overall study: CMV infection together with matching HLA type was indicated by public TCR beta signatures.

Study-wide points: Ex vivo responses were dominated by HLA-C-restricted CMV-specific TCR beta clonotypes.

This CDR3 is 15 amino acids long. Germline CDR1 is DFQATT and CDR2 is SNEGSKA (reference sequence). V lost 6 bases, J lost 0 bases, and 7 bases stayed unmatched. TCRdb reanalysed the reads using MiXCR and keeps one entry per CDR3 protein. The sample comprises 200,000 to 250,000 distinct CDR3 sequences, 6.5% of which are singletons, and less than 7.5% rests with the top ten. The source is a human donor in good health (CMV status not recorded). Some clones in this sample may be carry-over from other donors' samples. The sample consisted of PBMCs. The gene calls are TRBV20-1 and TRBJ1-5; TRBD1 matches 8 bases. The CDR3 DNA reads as TGCAGTGCAGATAAACAGGGGGGTAGCAATCAGCCCCAGCATTTT. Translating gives CSADKQGGSNQPQHF.